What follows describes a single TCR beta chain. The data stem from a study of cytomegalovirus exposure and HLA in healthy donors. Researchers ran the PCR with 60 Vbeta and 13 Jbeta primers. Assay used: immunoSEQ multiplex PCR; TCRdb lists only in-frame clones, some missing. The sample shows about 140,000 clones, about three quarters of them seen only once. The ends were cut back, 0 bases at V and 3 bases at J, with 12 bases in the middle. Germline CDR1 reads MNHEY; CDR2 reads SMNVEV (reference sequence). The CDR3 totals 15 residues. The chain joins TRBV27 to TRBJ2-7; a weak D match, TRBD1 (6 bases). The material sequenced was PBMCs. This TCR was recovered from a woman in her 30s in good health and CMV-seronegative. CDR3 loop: CASSLSGHTFYEQYV. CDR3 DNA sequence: TGTGCCAGCAGTTTATCGGGACACACTTTCTACGAGCAGTACGTC.